This entry is about one TCR beta chain. Antigen: not known. In germline, CDR1 is MNHEY, CDR2 SVGAGI. J was trimmed by 9 bases and V by 0 bases; bases with no gene match: 7. This CDR3 comprises 14 residues. The entry originates in a study of T cell responses to AZD1222 COVID-19 vaccine. Generated by immunoSEQ multiplex PCR, the TCRdb table keeps only in-frame clones and is missing some. The table shows some 100,000 clones, with 70% to 90% occurring only once. Findings of the study overall: Seropositive AZD1222 recipients at baseline numbered only 5 to 7. Once two AZD1222 doses were given, Spike-specific TCR breadth and depth went up. The donors showed a predominance of white British ancestry and of females, with possible underestimation of clonal diversity. The study found vaccine-associated CD4 TCRs spanning spike, dominant at 160-218 and 743-854.

The sequences come from peripheral blood, collected on day 0 of MenACWY control vaccination. The chain employs TRBV6-5 and TRBJ1-1; 7 bases map to TRBD1. This TCR came from an adult in good health. CDR3 in amino acids: CASSYSTTGRKAFF. In DNA, the CDR3 is TGTGCCAGCAGTTACTCGACGACAGGGCGAAAAGCTTTCTTT.